This T cell receptor beta chain originates from a study of monozygotic twins with inflammatory bowel disease. Comments on this clonotype: The antigen remains unidentified.

UMIs containing a 6-nucleotide sample barcode were added via template switching. Reanalyzing the 5' RACE reads, TCRdb keeps one entry per CDR3 protein, without DNA. The sample has 140,000 to 150,000 distinct CDR3 sequences. Overall study findings and caveats: Between concordant and discordant twins, repertoire similarity failed to differ, a result that limited power may explain. The results supported no single strong signal or clonotype associated with IBD.

Every single donor had a roughly 2.5 ml blood sample drawn. From germline, CDR1 is SGHTA and CDR2 FQGTGA. The CDR3 has 17 amino acids. This clonotype was obtained from a human donor with ulcerative colitis or Crohn's disease, or a healthy co-twin of an affected twin (not recorded which). The sample comprised blood. This chain joins TRBV7-3 and TRBJ2-1; TCRdb reports TRBD2, a call that lacks DNA to check it against. The CDR3 sequence is CASSLVGGSGNYNEQFF.